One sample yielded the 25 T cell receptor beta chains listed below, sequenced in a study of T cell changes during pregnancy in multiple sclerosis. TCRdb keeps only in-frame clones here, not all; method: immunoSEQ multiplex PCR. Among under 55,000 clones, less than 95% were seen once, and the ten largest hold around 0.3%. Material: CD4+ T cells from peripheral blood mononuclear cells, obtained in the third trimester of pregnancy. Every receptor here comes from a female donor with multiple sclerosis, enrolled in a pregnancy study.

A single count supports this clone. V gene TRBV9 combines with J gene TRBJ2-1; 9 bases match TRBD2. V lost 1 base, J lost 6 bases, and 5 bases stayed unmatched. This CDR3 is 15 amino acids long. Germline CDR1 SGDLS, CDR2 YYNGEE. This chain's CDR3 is CASSVTGTSINEQFF. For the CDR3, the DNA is TGTGCCAGCAGCGTAACCGGGACTAGCATCAATGAGCAGTTCTTC.

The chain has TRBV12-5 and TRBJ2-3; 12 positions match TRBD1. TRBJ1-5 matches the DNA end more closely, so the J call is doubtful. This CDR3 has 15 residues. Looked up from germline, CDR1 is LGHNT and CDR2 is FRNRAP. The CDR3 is CASGPGTGGTDTQHF. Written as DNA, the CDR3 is TGTGCTAGTGGACCTGGGACAGGGGGCACAGATACGCAGCATTTT.

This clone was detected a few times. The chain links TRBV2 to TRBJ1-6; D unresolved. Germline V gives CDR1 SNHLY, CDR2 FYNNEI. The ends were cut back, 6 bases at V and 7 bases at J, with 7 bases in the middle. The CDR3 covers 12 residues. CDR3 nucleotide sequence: TGTGCCAGCAGGGCCCAGAATTCACCCCTCCACTTT. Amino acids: CASRAQNSPLHF.

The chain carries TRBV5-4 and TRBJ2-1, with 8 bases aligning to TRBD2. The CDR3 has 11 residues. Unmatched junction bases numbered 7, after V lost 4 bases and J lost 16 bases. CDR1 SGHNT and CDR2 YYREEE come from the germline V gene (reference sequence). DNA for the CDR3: TGTGCCAGCAGCACCCAGCGGGAGTTCTTCTTC. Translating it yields CASSTQREFFF.

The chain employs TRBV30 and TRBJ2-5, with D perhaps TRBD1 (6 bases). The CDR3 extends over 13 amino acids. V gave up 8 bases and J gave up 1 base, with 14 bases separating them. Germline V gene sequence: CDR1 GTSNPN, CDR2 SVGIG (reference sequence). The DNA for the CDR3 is TGTGCCGGGACAAAGACAGGCCAAGAGACCCAGTACTTC. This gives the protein CAGTKTGQETQYF.

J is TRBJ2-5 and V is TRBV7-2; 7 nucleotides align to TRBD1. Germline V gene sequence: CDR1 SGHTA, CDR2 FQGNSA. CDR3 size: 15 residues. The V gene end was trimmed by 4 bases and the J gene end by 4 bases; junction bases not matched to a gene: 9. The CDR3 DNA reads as TGTGCCAGCAGCTATGGGGACAGACTCGGAGAGACCCAGTACTTC. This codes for CASSYGDRLGETQYF.

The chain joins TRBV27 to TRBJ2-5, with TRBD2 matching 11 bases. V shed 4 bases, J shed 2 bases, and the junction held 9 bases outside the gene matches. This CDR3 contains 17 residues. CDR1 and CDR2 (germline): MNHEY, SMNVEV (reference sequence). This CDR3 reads CASSSMGLAELQETQYF. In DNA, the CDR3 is TGTGCCAGCAGTTCAATGGGACTAGCGGAACTACAAGAGACCCAGTACTTC.

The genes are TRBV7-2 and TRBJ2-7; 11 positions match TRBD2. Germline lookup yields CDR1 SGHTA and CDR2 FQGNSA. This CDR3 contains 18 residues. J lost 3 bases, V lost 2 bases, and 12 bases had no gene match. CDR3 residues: CASSLIPGTSGTYYEQYF. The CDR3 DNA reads TGTGCCAGCAGCTTAATTCCCGGGACTAGCGGAACCTACTACGAGCAGTACTTC.

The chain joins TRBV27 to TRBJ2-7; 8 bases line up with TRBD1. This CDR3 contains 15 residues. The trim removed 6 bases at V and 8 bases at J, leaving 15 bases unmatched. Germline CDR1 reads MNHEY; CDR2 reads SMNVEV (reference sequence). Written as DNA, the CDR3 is TGTGCCAGCAGATTCCTTAGTGGACAGGGACAAAAGCAGTACTTC. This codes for CASRFLSGQGQKQYF.

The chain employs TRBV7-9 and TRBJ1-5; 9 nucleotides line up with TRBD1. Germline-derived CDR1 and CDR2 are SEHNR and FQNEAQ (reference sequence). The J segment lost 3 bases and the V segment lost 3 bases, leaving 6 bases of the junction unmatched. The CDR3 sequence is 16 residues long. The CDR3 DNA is TGTGCCAGCAGCTTGGGACAGGGAGGTCCCAATCAGCCCCAGCATTTT. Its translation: CASSLGQGGPNQPQHF.

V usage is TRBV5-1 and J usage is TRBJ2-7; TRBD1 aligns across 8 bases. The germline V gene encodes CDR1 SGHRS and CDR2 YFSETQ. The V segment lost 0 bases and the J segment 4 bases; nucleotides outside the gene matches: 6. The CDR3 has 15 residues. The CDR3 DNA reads TGCGCCAGCAGCTTGGGGCCGGGACAGGTATACGAGCAGTACTTC. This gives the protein CASSLGPGQVYEQYF.

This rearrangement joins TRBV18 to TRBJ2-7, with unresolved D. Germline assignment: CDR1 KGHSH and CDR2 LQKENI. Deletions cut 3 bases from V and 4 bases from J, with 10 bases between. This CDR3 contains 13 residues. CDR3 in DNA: TGTGCCAGCTCACCCCTACCCGGGTACGAGCAGTACTTC. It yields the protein CASSPLPGYEQYF.

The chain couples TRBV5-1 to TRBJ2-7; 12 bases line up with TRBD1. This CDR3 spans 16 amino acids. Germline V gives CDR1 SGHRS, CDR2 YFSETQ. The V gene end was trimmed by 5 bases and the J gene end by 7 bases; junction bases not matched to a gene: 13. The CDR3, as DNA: TGCGCCAGCAGTCGGGGTCCGGGACAGGGGGCGGGGGAGCAGTACTTC. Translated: CASSRGPGQGAGEQYF.

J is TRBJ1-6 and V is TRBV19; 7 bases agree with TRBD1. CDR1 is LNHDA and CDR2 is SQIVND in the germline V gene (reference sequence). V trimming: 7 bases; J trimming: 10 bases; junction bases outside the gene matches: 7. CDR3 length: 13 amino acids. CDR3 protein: CASMDRPGSPLHF. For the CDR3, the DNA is TGTGCCAGTATGGACAGGCCAGGGTCACCCCTCCACTTT.

CDR3 in amino acids: CASSLVGGPAGETQYF. The CDR3 DNA follows: TGCGCCAGCAGCTTGGTTGGGGGCCCCGCCGGAGAGACCCAGTACTTC. The chain joins TRBV5-1 to TRBJ2-5; weak D call: TRBD1 (6 bases). Germline V gene lookup returns CDR1 SGHRS and CDR2 YFSETQ. V shed 0 bases and J shed 4 bases, with 16 bases lying between them. The CDR3 consists of 16 residues.

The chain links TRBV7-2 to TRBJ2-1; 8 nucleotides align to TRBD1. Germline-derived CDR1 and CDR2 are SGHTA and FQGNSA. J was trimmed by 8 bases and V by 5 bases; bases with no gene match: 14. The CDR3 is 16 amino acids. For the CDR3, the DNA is TGTGCCAGCAGCAAGTCAGGGGGCCGCGGGAAGGATGAGCAGTTCTTC. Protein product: CASSKSGGRGKDEQFF.

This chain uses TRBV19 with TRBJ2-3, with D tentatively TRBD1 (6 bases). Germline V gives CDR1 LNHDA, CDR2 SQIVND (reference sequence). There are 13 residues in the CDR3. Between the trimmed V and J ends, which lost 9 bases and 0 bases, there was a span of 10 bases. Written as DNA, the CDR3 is TGTGCCAGCCGACAGGCGAGCACAGATACGCAGTATTTT. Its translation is CASRQASTDTQYF.

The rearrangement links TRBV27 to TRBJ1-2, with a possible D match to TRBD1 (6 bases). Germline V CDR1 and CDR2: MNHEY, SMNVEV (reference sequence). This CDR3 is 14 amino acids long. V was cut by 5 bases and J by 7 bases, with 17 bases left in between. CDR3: CASSNGGGKGGYTF. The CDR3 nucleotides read TGTGCCAGCAGTAATGGGGGCGGTAAAGGTGGCTACACCTTC.

Written as DNA, the CDR3 is TGTGCCAGCAGCCCCCCCGGGGAGAGATCCTACAATGAGCAGTTCTTC. Translation gives CASSPPGERSYNEQFF. The genes are TRBV9 and TRBJ2-1; the D gene is possibly TRBD2 (5 bases). The V gene lost 4 bases and the J gene lost 1 base, with 15 bases spanning the gap. Germline values: CDR1 SGDLS, CDR2 YYNGEE. The CDR3 totals 16 residues.

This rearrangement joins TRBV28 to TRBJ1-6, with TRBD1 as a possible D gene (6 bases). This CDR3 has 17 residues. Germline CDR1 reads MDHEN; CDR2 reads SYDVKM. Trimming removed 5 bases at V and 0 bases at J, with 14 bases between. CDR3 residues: CASSAARGSSYNSPLHF. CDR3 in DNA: TGTGCCAGCAGTGCCGCCAGGGGCAGCTCCTATAATTCACCCCTCCACTTT.

CDR3: CASSLLFRTGSHEQYF. The CDR3 DNA follows: TGTGCCAGCAGCTTACTCTTTAGGACAGGTTCTCACGAGCAGTACTTC. V and J are TRBV11-2 and TRBJ2-5; TRBD1 agrees at 7 bases. The DNA end is more similar to TRBJ2-7, so the J call may be wrong. CDR1 is SGHAT, CDR2 FQNNGV, per germline. The CDR3 runs 16 residues.

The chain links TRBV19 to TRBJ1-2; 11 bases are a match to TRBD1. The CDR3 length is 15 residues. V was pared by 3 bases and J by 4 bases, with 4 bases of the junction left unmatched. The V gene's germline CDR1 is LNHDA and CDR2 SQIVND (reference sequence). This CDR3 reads CASSMSGTGGYGYTF. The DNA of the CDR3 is TGTGCCAGTAGTATGAGCGGGACAGGGGGCTATGGCTACACCTTC.

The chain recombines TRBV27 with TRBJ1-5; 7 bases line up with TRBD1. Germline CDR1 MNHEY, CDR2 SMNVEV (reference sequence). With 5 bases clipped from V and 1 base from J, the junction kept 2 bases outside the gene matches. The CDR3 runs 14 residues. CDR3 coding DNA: TGTGCCAGCAGTAAACAGGGGAGCAATCAGCCCCAGCATTTT. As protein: CASSKQGSNQPQHF.

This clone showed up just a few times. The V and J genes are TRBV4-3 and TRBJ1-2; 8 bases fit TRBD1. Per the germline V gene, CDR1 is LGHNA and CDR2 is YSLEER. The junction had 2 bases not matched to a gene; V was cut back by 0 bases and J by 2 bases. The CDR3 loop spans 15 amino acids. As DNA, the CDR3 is TGCGCCAGCAGCCAAGATGACAGGGGAAACTATGGCTACACCTTC. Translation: CASSQDDRGNYGYTF.

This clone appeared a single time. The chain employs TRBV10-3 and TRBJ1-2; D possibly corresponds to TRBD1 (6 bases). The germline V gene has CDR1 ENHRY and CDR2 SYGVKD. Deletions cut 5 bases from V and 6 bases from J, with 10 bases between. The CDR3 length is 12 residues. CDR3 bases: TGTGCCATCAGTAAACAGGGTCATGGCTACACCTTC. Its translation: CAISKQGHGYTF.